This record looks at one T cell receptor beta chain sequence and its context. Its antigen is still unknown. This entry belongs to a study of radiotherapy plus CTLA-4 blockade in lung cancer. Study-wide context: Objective response rate was over 15%; disease control rate, about 28%.

The method was immunoSEQ multiplex PCR; TCRdb's version includes in-frame clones alone and lacks a portion of them. The sample consists of 86,000 or so clones, over 70% of them appearing once. Each patient with chemo-refractory metastatic non-small-cell lung cancer was treated with focal radiation plus CTLA-4 blockade using ipilimumab. The V segment lost 4 bases and the J segment 8 bases; nucleotides outside the gene matches: 10. Germline V gene data show CDR1 as SGHDT and CDR2 as YYEEEE. The CDR3 loop spans 15 amino acids. General study results and limits: Interferon-beta, together with early blood T cell clone dynamics, reportedly best predicted response. Once radiotherapy plus ipilimumab had been given, TCR clones derived from tumor expanded in blood.

The sample consisted of peripheral blood, taken from a patient treated with radiotherapy plus ipilimumab. The sequence came from a human donor with non-small cell lung cancer who had a partial response to radiotherapy plus ipilimumab. Some clones in this sample may be carry-over from other donors' samples. This sequence joins TRBV5-6 and TRBJ1-4, with 8 bases that match TRBD1. The CDR3 spells CASSGDGTGSEKLFF. The CDR3 nucleotides read TGTGCCAGCAGCGGAGACGGGACAGGTAGCGAAAAACTGTTTTTT.